The 25 T cell receptor beta chains reported below all come from one sample, sequenced in a study of T cells in localized non-small cell lung cancer. The table came from immunoSEQ multiplex PCR; TCRdb's copy has only in-frame clones and leaves some out. The top ten hold about a fifth of the sample, which has 60,000 to 85,000 clones, about 86% seen once. The sample in question was peripheral blood, obtained before any cancer treatment. These receptors originate from a male donor aged 60 or over with stage III squamous cell lung carcinoma.

The gene calls are TRBV15 and TRBJ2-5, with 7 bases identical to TRBD2. V lost 4 bases and J lost 1; bases outside the gene matches: 12. This CDR3 contains 17 residues. CDR1 and CDR2 (germline): LNHNV, YYDKDF (reference sequence). The CDR3 reads CATSTLWPSGIQETQYF. For the CDR3, the DNA is TGTGCCACCAGCACCCTGTGGCCTAGCGGAATCCAAGAGACCCAGTACTTC.

The chain is built from TRBV7-2 and TRBJ2-3; D might be TRBD1 (5 bases). V was pared by 7 bases and J by 2 bases, with 16 bases between. Germline V gene sequence: CDR1 SGHTA, CDR2 FQGNSA. CDR3 length equals 15 residues. The CDR3 spells CASTLGRSFTDTQYF. The CDR3 DNA sequence: TGTGCCAGCACCCTGGGGCGGTCTTTCACAGATACGCAGTATTTT.

The chain employs TRBV5-6 and TRBJ2-5; D call uncertain. The V and J ends lost 4 bases and 5 bases respectively, with 18 bases between them. CDR1 is SGHDT, CDR2 YYEEEE, per germline. CDR3 length: 15 amino acids. CDR3 DNA: TGTGCCAGCAGCCCTGACGCAGGAGTGGAGGAGACCCAGTACTTC. The encoded protein is CASSPDAGVEETQYF.

The chain uses TRBV6-1 and TRBJ2-7; D may be TRBD2 (6 bases). Trimming removed 0 bases at V and 6 bases at J, with 12 bases between. The CDR3 covers 14 residues. The V gene's germline CDR1 is MNHNS and CDR2 SASEGT. The CDR3 sequence: CASSEATGALEQYV. In nucleotides, the CDR3 is TGTGCCAGCAGTGAAGCAACGGGAGCCCTCGAGCAGTACGTC.

The V gene is TRBV25-1, the J gene TRBJ1-2; D gene uncertain. CDR1 MGHDK and CDR2 SYGVNS come from the germline V gene. The V gene lost 4 bases and the J gene lost 6 bases, with 9 bases spanning the gap. The CDR3 contains 12 residues. The CDR3 sequence: CASSAPFNGYTF. The CDR3 coding sequence is TGTGCCAGCAGTGCACCCTTCAATGGCTACACCTTC.

The rearrangement uses TRBV4-2 and TRBJ1-2; 7 bases line up with TRBD1. The germline V gene has CDR1 LGHNA and CDR2 YNFKEQ. CDR3 size: 17 residues. After removal of 4 bases from V and 2 bases from J, the junction contained 13 bases not matched to a gene. CDR3 bases: TGTGCCAGCAGCCGTGGTCCCGACAGGGAGGGGAACTATGGCTACACCTTC. Its protein is CASSRGPDREGNYGYTF.

This clone was seen a few times. The chain couples TRBV7-3 to TRBJ2-3, with D tentatively TRBD1 or TRBD2 (6 bases each). The CDR3 loop spans 13 amino acids. V lost 4 bases, J lost 6 bases, and 11 bases lay in between. Germline lookup yields CDR1 SGHTA and CDR2 FQGTGA. DNA of the CDR3: TGTGCCAGCAGCTCGAGGGGGGTGGATACGCAGTATTTT. Encoded protein: CASSSRGVDTQYF.

The chain employs TRBV25-1 and TRBJ1-4; tentative D call: TRBD1 (6 bases). The CDR3 is 14 residues long. Trimming left V 3 bases short and J 7 bases short, with 12 bases between. Looked up from germline, CDR1 is MGHDK and CDR2 is SYGVNS. This chain's CDR3 is CASSDGTLGEKLFF. The CDR3 coding sequence is TGTGCCAGCAGTGACGGGACACTGGGTGAAAAACTGTTTTTT.

The rearrangement links TRBV5-1 to TRBJ1-1; D uncertain. This CDR3 is built from 13 residues. Germline V CDR1 and CDR2: SGHRS, YFSETQ. V lost 1 base and J 0 bases, leaving 4 bases between the germline ends. Here the CDR3 DNA reads TGCGCCAGCAGCTTGTGGCTGAACACTGAAGCTTTCTTT. Translation gives CASSLWLNTEAFF.

The rearrangement links TRBV19 to TRBJ1-6; D may be TRBD1 (6 bases). V gave up 3 bases and J gave up 1 base, with 10 bases separating them. The germline V gene encodes CDR1 LNHDA and CDR2 SQIVND (reference sequence). CDR3 length: 16 residues. CDR3 in amino acids: CASSIHRVSYNSPLHF. DNA of the CDR3: TGTGCCAGTAGTATTCACAGGGTTTCCTATAATTCACCCCTCCACTTT.

The V call is TRBV5-4, the J call TRBJ2-7; tentative D call: TRBD1 (6 bases). This CDR3 has 13 residues. The germline CDR1 and CDR2 sequences are SGHNT and YYREEE (reference sequence). V was cut by 0 bases and J by 5 bases, with 9 bases left in between. The CDR3 protein is CASSLDRVNEQYV. The CDR3 coding sequence is TGTGCCAGCAGCTTGGACAGGGTGAACGAGCAGTACGTC.

The chain links TRBV2 to TRBJ1-1, with a possible D match to TRBD1 (5 bases). Germline V gene lookup returns CDR1 SNHLY and CDR2 FYNNEI. V shed 10 bases and J shed 5 bases, with 20 bases lying between them. This CDR3 is 14 amino acids long. CDR3 sequence reads: CATRRDPGSTEAFF. The CDR3 nucleotides are TGTGCCACGAGGCGGGATCCAGGGTCAACTGAAGCTTTCTTT.

V and J are TRBV4-1 and TRBJ2-1, with D unresolved. From germline, CDR1 is MGHRA and CDR2 YSYEKL. V lost 3 bases to trimming and J lost 6 bases, with 12 bases between them. This CDR3 has 14 amino acids. The CDR3 spells CASSQSLTANEQFF. The CDR3 coding sequence is TGCGCCAGCAGCCAGAGCCTGACGGCCAATGAGCAGTTCTTC.

The V call is TRBV6-5, the J call TRBJ1-2; maybe TRBD1 (5 bases). There are 12 residues in the CDR3. Germline assignment: CDR1 MNHEY and CDR2 SVGAGI. V was clipped by 2 bases and J by 6 bases, with 7 bases between them. CDR3 sequence (DNA): TGTGCCAGCAGTTACGGGACCAATGGCTACACCTTC. Translated, it gives CASSYGTNGYTF.

V and J are TRBV12-1 and TRBJ2-3; TRBD2, as called in the table, went unchecked against the DNA. TRBV12-1 is flagged as a pseudogene. The CDR3 loop spans 15 amino acids. CDR3 protein: CASSFASGGPDTQYF. The CDR3 bases are TGTGCCAGCAGCTTTGCTAGCGGGGGCCCGGATACGCAGTATTTT.

CDR3 sequence reads: CASSLDRVVGETQYF. The CDR3 DNA is TGTGCCAGCAGCTTAGACAGGGTCGTAGGAGAGACCCAGTACTTC. V gene TRBV7-9 combines with J gene TRBJ2-5, with D possibly TRBD1 on 6 matching bases. With 1 base removed from V and 4 bases from J, the gap between germline ends came to 13 bases. The CDR3 is made up of 15 amino acids. Germline V lookup: CDR1 SEHNR, CDR2 FQNEAQ (reference sequence).

The chain couples TRBV6-1 to TRBJ1-4, with no clear D. The CDR3 extends over 15 amino acids. From germline, CDR1 is MNHNS and CDR2 SASEGT. Trimming cost V 7 bases and J 5 bases, with 17 bases left between them. The CDR3 loop is CASTGGDAGNEKLFF. The CDR3 DNA reads as TGTGCCAGCACCGGAGGCGATGCGGGGAATGAAAAACTGTTTTTT.

This clone has a single count. The chain is built from TRBV6-5 and TRBJ1-1; 12 nucleotides line up with TRBD1. V was clipped by 2 bases and J by 1 base; unmatched bases: 2. This CDR3 comprises 16 residues. Germline V gene sequence: CDR1 MNHEY, CDR2 SVGAGI. CDR3: CASSYRDRGPNTEAFF. The CDR3 DNA is TGTGCCAGCAGTTACCGGGACAGGGGGCCGAACACTGAAGCTTTCTTT.

The J gene is TRBJ2-1, the V gene TRBV7-2; tentatively, D is TRBD2 (6 bases). Germline assignment: CDR1 SGHTA and CDR2 FQGNSA. The V and J ends lost 6 bases and 8 bases respectively, with 11 bases between them. The CDR3 covers 12 residues. CDR3: CASRKEGYEQFF. The CDR3 DNA is TGTGCCAGCAGAAAGGAGGGGTATGAGCAGTTCTTC. Full variable domain (missing parts from reference TRBV7-2 and TRBJ2-1): GAGVSQSPSNKVTEKGKDVELRCDPISGHTALYWYRQSLGQGLEFLIYFQGNSAPDKSGLPSDRFSAERTGGSVSTLTIQRTQQEDSAVYLCASRKEGYEQFFGPGTRLTVL.

The CDR3 nucleotides are TGTGCCAGCAGCACACGAAGGACTAGCGGGGGGCAAGAGCAGTTCTTC. Protein product: CASSTRRTSGGQEQFF. The V and J genes are TRBV5-4 and TRBJ2-1, with 14 bases identical to TRBD2. This CDR3 spans 16 amino acids. Germline V gene data show CDR1 as SGHNT and CDR2 as YYREEE (reference sequence). Trimming cost V 4 bases and J 10 bases; bases outside gene matches: 10.

The chain couples TRBV7-2 to TRBJ2-3; the match to TRBD2 covers 11 bases. The CDR3 loop spans 16 amino acids. The ends lost 5 bases at V and 4 bases at J; junction bases unmatched: 8. The germline gives CDR1 SGHTA, CDR2 FQGNSA. CDR3 protein: CASSPLAGGRADTQYF. The CDR3 DNA follows: TGTGCCAGCAGCCCCCTAGCGGGGGGTAGGGCAGATACGCAGTATTTT.

This chain links TRBV4-2 with TRBJ2-3; D perhaps matches TRBD1 (6 bases). The germline V and J ends were trimmed by 8 bases and 2 bases, with 26 bases remaining between them. CDR3 length: 18 residues. Germline CDR1 and CDR2: LGHNA and YNFKEQ. CDR3 sequence (DNA): TGTGCCAGCGCTTCCGGCTTTGGACAGAGTGGGTACACAGATACGCAGTATTTT. Protein product: CASASGFGQSGYTDTQYF.

This sequence joins TRBV7-2 and TRBJ2-4; 10 bases line up with TRBD1. The CDR3 totals 15 residues. After removal of 0 bases from V and 14 bases from J, the junction contained 10 bases not matched to a gene. Germline V gene sequence: CDR1 SGHTA, CDR2 FQGNSA. The CDR3 sequence is CASSLAGTGDSLKYF. The DNA of the CDR3 is TGTGCCAGCAGCTTAGCCGGGACAGGGGACTCTCTTAAGTACTTC.

The V call is TRBV5-6, the J call TRBJ2-1; 10 nucleotides line up with TRBD1. V shed 4 bases, J shed 7 bases, and the junction held 2 bases outside the gene matches. This CDR3 has 13 amino acids. Germline CDR1 SGHDT, CDR2 YYEEEE. CDR3 in amino acids: CASSKDRGNEQFF. CDR3 nucleotides: TGTGCCAGCAGCAAGGACAGGGGGAATGAGCAGTTCTTC.

V and J are TRBV12-5 and TRBJ1-5; 11 bases fit TRBD1. The CDR3 is 16 residues long. Germline loops: CDR1 LGHNT, CDR2 FRNRAP. V was pared by 0 bases and J by 7 bases, with 5 bases of the junction left unmatched. DNA of the CDR3: TGTGCTAGTGGTTTGGTTGGGACAGGGGGTGGACAGCCCCAGCATTTT. Amino acids: CASGLVGTGGGQPQHF.